The 15 T cell receptor beta chains below were found in one sample sequenced in a study of cytomegalovirus exposure and HLA in healthy donors. Vbeta (60) and Jbeta (13) primers were used in the PCR. The protocol was immunoSEQ multiplex PCR, while the TCRdb copy is restricted to in-frame clones and leaves out a portion. The table lists roughly 100,000 clones, roughly 15% of them singletons. Sequenced input: PBMCs. The receptor source for this set is a female donor in good health and CMV-seronegative.

This clone was observed a handful of times. The gene calls are TRBV19 and TRBJ1-2, with TRBD1 as a possible D gene (6 bases). The CDR3 runs to 15 residues. Germline-derived CDR1 and CDR2 are LNHDA and SQIVND (reference sequence). The ends were cut back, 3 bases at V and 0 bases at J, with 11 bases in the middle. The DNA of the CDR3 is TGTGCCAGTAGTATCGGACAGAGGGCTAACTATGGCTACACCTTC. Translated, it gives CASSIGQRANYGYTF.

V usage is TRBV6-7 and J usage is TRBJ1-5; D not resolved. TRBV6-7 is assigned to the ORF class and has an uncertain function. The CDR3 length is 13 residues. Trimming pared 9 bases from V and 5 bases from J, leaving 14 bases between. The CDR3 nucleotides are TGTGCCAGACCGCGGCCCCAACATCAGCCCCAGCATTTT. Protein product: CARPRPQHQPQHF.

The V call is TRBV15, the J call TRBJ2-5; TRBD1 matches at 7 bases. Germline V gives CDR1 LNHNV, CDR2 YYDKDF (reference sequence). The V and J ends lost 4 bases and 0 bases, in that order; junction bases with no gene match: 14. The CDR3 spans 18 residues. CDR3 sequence: CATSTQGGRGLYQETQYF. In nucleotides, the CDR3 is TGTGCCACCAGCACCCAAGGGGGCAGGGGCTTGTACCAAGAGACCCAGTACTTC.

The chain joins TRBV6-6 to TRBJ2-5; the match to TRBD2 covers 10 bases. The CDR3 length is 15 residues. Germline values: CDR1 MNHNY, CDR2 SVGAGI (reference sequence). V dropped 6 bases and J dropped 0; count of bases not matched to a gene: 4. The CDR3 reads CASRTSGTHQETQYF. The CDR3 DNA reads TGTGCCAGCAGAACTAGCGGGACACACCAAGAGACCCAGTACTTC.

The chain couples TRBV5-6 to TRBJ2-7, with 9 bases lining up with TRBD2. Germline V CDR1 and CDR2: SGHDT, YYEEEE. V gave up 4 bases and J gave up 6 bases; unmatched junction bases: 8. The CDR3 extends over 14 amino acids. This CDR3 is CASSHGTSIREQYF. The CDR3 region has the DNA TGTGCCAGCAGCCACGGGACTAGCATTCGCGAGCAGTACTTC.

This clone was seen a handful of times. CDR3 sequence (DNA): TGTGCCAGCAGCCTCGAGGCGGGAGGAGTCTACGAGCAGTACTTC. Amino acids: CASSLEAGGVYEQYF. The chain recombines TRBV9 with TRBJ2-7; 8 nucleotides match TRBD2. The junction had 9 bases not matched to a gene; V was cut back by 4 bases and J by 3 bases. The germline CDR1 and CDR2 sequences are SGDLS and YYNGEE. CDR3 length: 15 amino acids.

V gene TRBV28 combines with J gene TRBJ1-1, with D possibly TRBD1 on 5 matching bases. V shed 3 bases and J shed 1 base, with 12 bases lying between them. Germline CDR1 is MDHEN and CDR2 is SYDVKM. This CDR3 contains 15 residues. The CDR3 protein is CASSLLGAENTEAFF. Here the CDR3 DNA reads TGTGCCAGCAGTTTGTTAGGGGCGGAGAACACTGAAGCTTTCTTT.

CDR3 protein: CASSLLRQYQPQHF. CDR3 in DNA: TGTGCCAGCAGTTTACTCCGACAATATCAGCCCCAGCATTTT. This sequence joins TRBV28 and TRBJ1-5; no clear D gene. Germline lookup yields CDR1 MDHEN and CDR2 SYDVKM. The V end lost 2 bases, the J end lost 5 bases, and 10 bases lay between the germline ends. CDR3 length: 14 amino acids.

The chain uses TRBV27 and TRBJ1-2, with 7 bases lining up with TRBD1. This CDR3 has 15 amino acids. The germline V gene has CDR1 MNHEY and CDR2 SMNVEV (reference sequence). V lost 0 bases, J lost 6 bases, and 7 bases stayed unmatched. DNA of the CDR3: TGTGCCAGCAGTTTATCCAGGGGACAGCTAGATGGCTACACCTTC. This translates into CASSLSRGQLDGYTF.

This clone has only a few counts. The J gene is TRBJ1-4, the V gene TRBV9, with D tentatively TRBD1 (6 bases). Deletions cut 5 bases from V and 0 bases from J, with 11 bases between. This CDR3 comprises 15 residues. CDR1 is SGDLS, CDR2 YYNGEE, per germline. CDR3 in amino acids: CASRAGQSTNEKLFF. Written as DNA, the CDR3 is TGTGCCAGCAGAGCCGGACAGTCAACTAATGAAAAACTGTTTTTT.

This clone was seen more than once but under ten times. The chain couples TRBV5-1 to TRBJ2-1, with 8 bases aligning to TRBD1. V lost 2 bases and J lost 6; bases outside the gene matches: 1. Germline V gene data show CDR1 as SGHRS and CDR2 as YFSETQ. The CDR3 has 13 amino acids. The CDR3: CASSLTGGNEQFF. The CDR3 region has the DNA TGCGCCAGCAGCTTAACAGGGGGCAATGAGCAGTTCTTC.

The chain uses TRBV28 and TRBJ1-4, with D possibly TRBD1 on 6 matching bases. The CDR3 has 14 residues. The V gene lost 5 bases and the J gene lost 4 bases, with 11 bases spanning the gap. The germline V gene has CDR1 MDHEN and CDR2 SYDVKM. CDR3 nucleotide sequence: TGTGCCAGCAGTATACAGGGTATTAATGAAAAACTGTTTTTT. It encodes CASSIQGINEKLFF.

This chain connects TRBV4-3 to TRBJ2-7, with a tentative D call TRBD1 (6 bases). V dropped 4 bases and J dropped 6 bases, with 13 bases sitting between them. CDR1 is LGHNA and CDR2 is YSLEER in the germline V gene. The CDR3 runs to 13 residues. The CDR3 DNA reads TGCGCCAGCAGCCGGGAAGGGGGTGTCGAGCAGTACTTC. Translated: CASSREGGVEQYF.

The rearrangement joins TRBV5-6 to TRBJ2-5; D uncertain. CDR1 is SGHDT and CDR2 is YYEEEE in the germline V gene. The V and J ends lost 0 bases and 3 bases respectively, with 9 bases between them. CDR3 length equals 14 residues. The CDR3 sequence is CASSLAVGEETQYF. The CDR3 bases are TGTGCCAGCAGCTTGGCCGTAGGAGAAGAGACCCAGTACTTC.

This clone was recorded only once. The chain recombines TRBV6-5 with TRBJ1-2; 9 nucleotides line up with TRBD1. Trimming took 4 bases from V and 8 from J; bases not matched to a gene: 8. The CDR3 is made up of 14 amino acids. The germline gives CDR1 MNHEY, CDR2 SVGAGI. The CDR3 nucleotides read TGTGCCAGCAGTTCTATACAGGGGGCGAGGGGCTACACCTTC. Encoded protein: CASSSIQGARGYTF.